This TCR beta chain was recorded in a study of cytomegalovirus exposure and HLA in healthy donors. Whole-study results and caveats: Immune exposure information available was restricted to CMV serostatus. A few V segments could not be told apart, such as TRBV6-2 and TRBV6-3, and were left out. Within an earlier analysis, most TCR beta V segments proved productive either about 90% or about 30% of the time.

About this clone: Its specificity is not known. At one boundary the junction diverges from the germline segment, which might be a read error.

Germline V gives CDR1 SSHAT, CDR2 FNYEAQ (reference sequence). This CDR3 comprises 15 residues. Primers included in the PCR were 60 Vbeta and 13 Jbeta primers. The method was immunoSEQ multiplex PCR; TCRdb's version includes in-frame clones alone and lacks a portion of them. The sample yields 95,000 or so clones, around 81% seen once. This sequence originates from a woman between 65 and 79 years old in good health and CMV-seropositive. The sample taken for sequencing was PBMCs. This chain joins TRBV7-7 and TRBJ2-5; 9 bases are shared with TRBD1. The CDR3 nucleotides read TGTGCTAGCAGCTTGAGGACAGGGGTGGAGGGGACCCAGTACTTC. Translation: CASSLRTGVEGTQYF. Filled out from reference TRBV7-7 and TRBJ2-5, the complete variable domain reads GAGVSQSPRYKVTKRGQDVTLRCDPISSHATLYWYQQALGQGPEFLTYFNYEAQPDKSGLPSDRFSAERPEGSISTLTIQRTEQRDSAMYRCASSLRTGVEGTQYFGPGTRLLVL.